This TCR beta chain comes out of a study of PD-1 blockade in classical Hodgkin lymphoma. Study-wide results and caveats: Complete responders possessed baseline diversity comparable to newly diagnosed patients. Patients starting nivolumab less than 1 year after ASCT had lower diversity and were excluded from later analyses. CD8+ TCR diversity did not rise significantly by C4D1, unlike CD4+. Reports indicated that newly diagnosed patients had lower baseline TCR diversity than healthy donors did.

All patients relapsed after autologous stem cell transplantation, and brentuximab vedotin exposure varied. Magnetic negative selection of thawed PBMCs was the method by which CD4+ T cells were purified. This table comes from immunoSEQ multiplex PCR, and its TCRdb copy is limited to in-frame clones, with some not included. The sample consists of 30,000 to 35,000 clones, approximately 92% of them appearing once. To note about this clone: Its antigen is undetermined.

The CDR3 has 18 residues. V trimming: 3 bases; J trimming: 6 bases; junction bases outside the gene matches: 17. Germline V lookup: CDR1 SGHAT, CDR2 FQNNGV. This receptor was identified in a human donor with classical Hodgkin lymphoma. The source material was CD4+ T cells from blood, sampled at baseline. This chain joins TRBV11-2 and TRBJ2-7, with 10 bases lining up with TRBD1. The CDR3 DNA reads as TGTGCCAGCAGCTTCCAACCCACCGGGACAGGGGATACAAGCGAGCAGTACTTC. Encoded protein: CASSFQPTGTGDTSEQYF. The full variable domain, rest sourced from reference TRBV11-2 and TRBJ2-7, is EAGVAQSPRYKIIEKRQSVAFWCNPISGHATLYWYQQILGQGPKLLIQFQNNGVVDDSQLPKDRFSAERLKGVDSTLKIQPAKLEDSAVYLCASSFQPTGTGDTSEQYFGPGTRLTVT.